This T cell receptor (beta chain) was found in a study of vaccination effects on CD4 cells after COVID-19. The length of the CDR3 is 15 residues. J lost 8 bases, V lost 6 bases, and 11 bases had no gene match. Germline lookup yields CDR1 MNHEY and CDR2 SVGAGI. To note about this clone: Its target is not known.

Assay: immunoSEQ multiplex PCR; the TCRdb copy retains only in-frame clones and omits some. The table records over 50,000 clones, 60% to 75% of them present only once. Study-wide results and caveats: Convalescent patients were few in the study, and early post-infection timepoints were absent.

Sequencing in the ViraFEST assay came after antigen-specific CD4+ T cells had been expanded with viral peptide pools, which were used to stimulate PBMC. Around day 10 of culture, CD4+ T cells were separated out. Each participant received a vaccine that was either BNT162b2 or mRNA-1273, given as two doses. Each vaccine recipient was nucleocapsid antibody negative and had no prior SARS-CoV-2 infection. V usage is TRBV6-5 and J usage is TRBJ1-2; 11 bases match TRBD1. This sample comprised CD4+ T cells from PBMCs cultured with HCoV-229E spike peptides, obtained after COVID-19 vaccination. This sequence was found in a human donor who received a COVID-19 vaccine. CDR3 coding DNA: TGTGCCAGCAGGCTACAACCGGGACAGGGGGTCGGCTACACCTTC. This sequence encodes CASRLQPGQGVGYTF.